This T cell receptor (beta chain) was profiled in a study of regulatory T cells in long-lasting Graves disease. There are 13 residues in the CDR3. Germline-derived CDR1 and CDR2 are SGHAT and FQNNGV. With 5 bases removed from V and 8 bases from J, the gap between germline ends came to 15 bases. Study findings and constraints: Persistent disease exhibited a predilection for TRBV28, TRBJ1-2 and TRBJ2-5. With a small sample size, accuracy may have been reduced. Rather than thyroid tissue, only peripheral blood underwent study.

This clonotype showed up many times. Antigen unknown. This sample's time point: persistent/refractory GD, antithyroid drugs over 5 years with positive TRAb. PBMC-derived RNA was used for the TCR library. CDR3 regions were amplified by Arm-PCR using iRepertoire HTBI primers to build TCR beta libraries. Authors' processing steps: Sample data revealed approximately 62 TRBV and over twelve TRBJ segments. One entry per CDR3 protein results from TCRdb running MiXCR on the multiplex PCR reads. The V and J calls, along with clone size, are taken from TCRdb and not from the paper's own processing. The table has roughly 400,000 distinct CDR3 sequences, around a fifth seen once; the top ten hold roughly an eighth.

The V gene is TRBV11-2, the J gene TRBJ1-2; no clear D gene. Sequencing used peripheral blood mononuclear cells (PBMCs), obtained when the disease was refractory, from a patient treated with antithyroid drugs. This sequence was found in a female donor with Graves disease. The chain's CDR3 is CASSPRSVAGYTF. In DNA, the CDR3 is TGTGCCAGCAGCCCCCGGAGCGTGGCGGGCTACACCTTC.